This record covers a single T cell receptor (beta chain). The sample originates from a study of Ad26.COV2.S vaccination and SARS-CoV-2 variants. There are 15 residues in the CDR3. V was cut by 5 bases and J by 3 bases, with 13 bases left in between. CDR1 is MNHEY, CDR2 SVGAGI, per germline. This sample's treatment: around 19 received Ad26.COV2.S at low or high dose, single or two shots; roughly 5 received placebo; per-sample allocation not given. Specimens were obtained on day 63 following the first vaccine or placebo injection. The assay was immunoSEQ multiplex PCR, and TCRdb's table has in-frame clones only and misses some. The sample lists roughly 680,000 clones; more than 70% were seen once.

The source of this sequence is a person aged 18-60 years who received the Ad26.COV2.S COVID-19 vaccine or a placebo. The chain carries TRBV6-5 and TRBJ2-2; D is unclear. The specimen was peripheral blood, collected in a trial of Ad26.COV2.S vaccine versus placebo. CDR3 nucleotides: TGTGCCAGCAGTCGCCGCGCTTTCTACACCGGGGAGCTGTTTTTT. It encodes CASSRRAFYTGELFF.